The TCR beta chain under discussion was sequenced for a study of T cell responses to AZD1222 COVID-19 vaccine. The germline gives CDR1 MNHEY, CDR2 SMNVEV (reference sequence). The trim removed 0 bases at V and 4 bases at J, leaving 6 bases unmatched. The CDR3 loop spans 17 amino acids. The table came from immunoSEQ multiplex PCR; TCRdb's copy has only in-frame clones and leaves some out. The table lists a few hundred thousand clones, more than 80% of them singletons. The table lists this clone with a count of one. Sequences were derived from peripheral blood, sampled on day 0 of AZD1222 vaccination. The gene calls are TRBV27 and TRBJ2-3, with 11 bases matching TRBD2. This sequence originates from an adult in good health. Here the CDR3 DNA reads TGTGCCAGCAGTTTATCGCTAGCGGGAGGTTGGGCAGATACGCAGTATTTT. Translation gives CASSLSLAGGWADTQYF.